This TCR beta chain was recovered during a study of regulatory T cells in long-lasting Graves disease. Time point given: newly diagnosed GD, antithyroid drugs for less than 3 months. Extracted RNA from PBMCs served as the source of the TCR library. According to the study, TCR beta libraries were built with iRepertoire HTBI primers and CDR3-region Arm-PCR. TCRdb analysed the multiplex PCR reads with MiXCR anew, one entry per CDR3 protein. The sample includes fewer than 650,000 distinct CDR3 sequences, roughly 16% of them seen just once. V was trimmed by 7 bases and J by 9 bases, leaving 6 bases between them. Germline values: CDR1 MNHEY, CDR2 SMNVEV (reference sequence). The CDR3 loop spans 9 amino acids. The same specimen was also included in a second study, on T cells in Graves' hyperthyroidism and ophthalmopathy.

This TCR was sampled from a young woman with Graves disease. Sequencing was performed on peripheral blood mononuclear cells (PBMCs), taken at new diagnosis, from a patient treated with antithyroid drugs. The chain is built from TRBV27 and TRBJ2-5; perhaps TRBD1 as D (6 bases). CDR3 amino acids: CASKGAQYF. CDR3 coding DNA: TGTGCCAGCAAGGGGGCCCAGTACTTC.